Below are 15 T cell receptor beta chains sequenced from a single sample in a study of CD8 T cells in Susac syndrome. Roughly 0.45 to 1 ug RNA was reverse transcribed with random hexamers. TCRdb called the immunoSEQ multiplex PCR reads again in MiXCR, with one record for every CDR3 protein. The sample contains roughly 110,000 distinct CDR3 sequences, approximately 91% of which appear only once. Sequenced material: CD4+ T cells from PBMCs. These receptor sequences come from a human donor in good health.

V usage is TRBV5-1 and J usage is TRBJ2-7; D call uncertain. This CDR3 spans 13 amino acids. The V gene lost 0 bases and the J gene lost 4 bases, with 8 bases spanning the gap. Germline CDR1 reads SGHRS; CDR2 reads YFSETQ. The CDR3, as DNA: TGCGCCAGCAGCTTGGCCATTGGTTACGAGCAGTACTTC. Translation: CASSLAIGYEQYF.

The genes are TRBV14 and TRBJ2-5, with D unclear. Germline CDR1 reads SGHDN; CDR2 reads FVKESK. The CDR3 spans 13 residues. Trimming took off 6 bases at V and 4 bases at J, with 12 bases between the two ends. CDR3 amino acids: CASRRHVRETQYF. Written as DNA, the CDR3 is TGTGCCAGCAGGCGTCACGTCCGAGAGACCCAGTACTTC.

The chain combines TRBV5-6 with TRBJ2-7; 13 bases line up with TRBD2. Trimming removed 0 bases from V and 6 bases from J; junction bases left unmatched: 6. Germline CDR1 reads SGHDT; CDR2 reads YYEEEE. This CDR3 comprises 16 residues. The chain's CDR3 is CASSLGLAGGISEQYF. The DNA of the CDR3 is TGTGCCAGCAGCTTGGGACTAGCGGGAGGAATTAGCGAGCAGTACTTC.

The chain has TRBV29-1 and TRBJ1-1; D gene unclear. The germline V and J ends were trimmed by 4 bases and 4 bases, with 4 bases remaining between them. Germline assignment: CDR1 SQVTM and CDR2 ANQGSEA. CDR3 length: 10 amino acids. CDR3 in amino acids: CSVVVTEAFF. The CDR3, as DNA: TGCAGCGTTGTCGTCACTGAAGCTTTCTTT.

The chain links TRBV7-9 to TRBJ1-1; 8 nucleotides agree with TRBD1. This CDR3 spans 13 amino acids. CDR1 is SEHNR, CDR2 FQNEAQ, per germline (reference sequence). The V segment lost 5 bases and the J segment 6 bases; nucleotides outside the gene matches: 5. The CDR3 loop reads CASSPDRGPEAFF. The CDR3 coding sequence is TGTGCCAGCAGCCCCGACAGGGGCCCTGAAGCTTTCTTT.

In its sample, this clonotype was seen a few times. For the CDR3, the DNA is TGTGCCAGCAGCTTATATAGCAACACTGAAGCTTTCTTT. The encoded protein is CASSLYSNTEAFF. The rearrangement joins TRBV7-3 to TRBJ1-1; unclear D gene. V was clipped by 2 bases and J by 2 bases, with 6 bases between them. The CDR3 totals 13 residues. Germline V lookup: CDR1 SGHTA, CDR2 FQGTGA.

This clonotype was recorded a few times. This chain uses TRBV4-1 with TRBJ2-7, with TRBD1 as a possible D gene (5 bases). Germline V gene sequence: CDR1 MGHRA, CDR2 YSYEKL. The germline V and J ends were trimmed by 0 bases and 1 base, with 16 bases remaining between them. The length of the CDR3 is 17 residues. The CDR3 protein is CASSQDSTAAYSYEQYF. CDR3 DNA: TGCGCCAGCAGCCAAGATTCGACAGCCGCATATTCCTACGAGCAGTACTTC.

This clonotype showed up just once. J is TRBJ2-6 and V is TRBV6-5, with D possibly matching TRBD1 (6 bases). The CDR3 extends over 17 amino acids. The germline V and J ends were trimmed by 4 bases and 4 bases, with 17 bases remaining between them. CDR1 MNHEY and CDR2 SVGAGI come from the germline V gene. The CDR3 bases are TGTGCCAGCAGTTCGGCCAGGGGCAGGTCCGGGGCCAACGTCCTGACTTTC. Translation: CASSSARGRSGANVLTF.

Here the CDR3 DNA reads TGTGCCAGCATCCCGGCGGGGGGGCGCTTCGACGAGCAGTACTTC. Amino acid sequence: CASIPAGGRFDEQYF. The chain has TRBV6-5 and TRBJ2-7; TRBD2 agrees at 9 bases. Germline values: CDR1 MNHEY, CDR2 SVGAGI. J was trimmed by 5 bases and V by 7 bases; bases with no gene match: 12. The length of the CDR3 is 15 residues.

The chain joins TRBV4-1 to TRBJ2-2; D unclear. This CDR3 is 15 amino acids long. Looked up from germline, CDR1 is MGHRA and CDR2 is YSYEKL. Trimming removed 2 bases from V and 4 bases from J, with 11 bases in between. CDR3 sequence (DNA): TGCGCCAGCAGCCAAACGGACCCAATCACCGGGGAGCTGTTTTTT. It yields the protein CASSQTDPITGELFF.

This clonotype was counted once. The genes are TRBV19 and TRBJ2-1, with 7 bases matching TRBD1. V was clipped by 5 bases and J by 7 bases; unmatched bases: 11. Germline CDR1 and CDR2: LNHDA and SQIVND (reference sequence). This CDR3 region has 15 residues. CDR3 sequence (DNA): TGTGCCAGTAGTCTAGGGACAGCCCTTGGGAATGAGCAGTTCTTC. It encodes CASSLGTALGNEQFF.

J is TRBJ1-1 and V is TRBV18, with D hard to call. V dropped 3 bases and J dropped 2 bases, with 13 bases sitting between them. Germline V gene data show CDR1 as KGHSH and CDR2 as LQKENI. The CDR3 is made up of 15 amino acids. This CDR3 is CASSPRQLDNTEAFF. CDR3 nucleotides: TGTGCCAGCTCACCCCGACAACTCGATAACACTGAAGCTTTCTTT.

This chain uses TRBV6-2 or TRBV6-3 with TRBJ2-7, with 10 bases matching TRBD2. The V and J ends lost 2 bases and 2 bases, in that order; junction bases with no gene match: 0. The CDR3 length is 14 residues. CDR1 MNHEY and CDR2 SVGEGT come from the germline V gene. CDR3 nucleotide sequence: TGTGCCAGCAGTTACGGGACTAGCGCCTACGAGCAGTACTTC. This sequence encodes CASSYGTSAYEQYF.

J is TRBJ1-2 and V is TRBV7-9; no definite D call. This CDR3 contains 13 residues. Trimming stripped 4 bases from V and 8 bases from J, with 14 bases between. CDR1 SEHNR and CDR2 FQNEAQ come from the germline V gene (reference sequence). The CDR3 sequence: CASSSRGLTGYTF. The CDR3 nucleotides read TGTGCCAGCAGCTCCCGCGGATTGACGGGCTACACCTTC.

The chain has TRBV2 and TRBJ1-2; D is ambiguous. The CDR3 totals 15 residues. The germline V gene has CDR1 SNHLY and CDR2 FYNNEI. V shed 4 bases and J shed 4 bases, with 16 bases lying between them. The chain's CDR3 is CASSGNFDGAYGYTF. Written as DNA, the CDR3 is TGTGCCAGCAGTGGCAATTTCGACGGAGCCTATGGCTACACCTTC.